Sequencing of this TCR beta chain was carried out in a study of CXCR3-negative and CXCR3-positive naive CD8 T cells. Study-level information: Across all libraries, TRB reads numbered 120 million to 150 million, with about 1.5 +/- 0.3 million in each library.

Germline CDR1 SGHTA, CDR2 FQGTGA. The CDR3 totals 15 residues. In terms of frequency, this clonotype is large (0.1 to 1%). Its antigen remains unidentified. Naive CD8+ T cells carried a CD45RO-CCR7+CD27+CD95- phenotype. The authors made the TRB cDNA libraries by 5' RACE using UMI labels. TCRdb re-called the 5' RACE reads; one entry per CDR3 protein, DNA not given. Seen in this sample are about 5,200 distinct CDR3 sequences; the ten most common clones hold 1.4%. Notes on the study in general: Memory, not naive, CXCR3-negative and CXCR3-positive cells differed in TRBV-TRBJ usage. For memory CD8+ cells diversity was much lower, but both naive subsets had comparably high diversity. Compared with CXCR3-negative naive cells, CXCR3-positive naive cells showed more hydrophobic TRB CDR3s.

The receptor was derived from a human donor in good health. Some clones in this sample may be carry-over from other donors' samples. The sequencing input was naive CXCR3+ CD8+ T cells from blood. Subset noted: CD45RO-CCR7+CD27+CD95- naive CD8+ T cells expressing CXCR3 (TNR3+). The V and J genes are TRBV7-3 and TRBJ1-6; the D call of TRBD1 rests on TCRdb alone, since no DNA is present to check it. CDR3: CASSFGTGVDSPLHF.